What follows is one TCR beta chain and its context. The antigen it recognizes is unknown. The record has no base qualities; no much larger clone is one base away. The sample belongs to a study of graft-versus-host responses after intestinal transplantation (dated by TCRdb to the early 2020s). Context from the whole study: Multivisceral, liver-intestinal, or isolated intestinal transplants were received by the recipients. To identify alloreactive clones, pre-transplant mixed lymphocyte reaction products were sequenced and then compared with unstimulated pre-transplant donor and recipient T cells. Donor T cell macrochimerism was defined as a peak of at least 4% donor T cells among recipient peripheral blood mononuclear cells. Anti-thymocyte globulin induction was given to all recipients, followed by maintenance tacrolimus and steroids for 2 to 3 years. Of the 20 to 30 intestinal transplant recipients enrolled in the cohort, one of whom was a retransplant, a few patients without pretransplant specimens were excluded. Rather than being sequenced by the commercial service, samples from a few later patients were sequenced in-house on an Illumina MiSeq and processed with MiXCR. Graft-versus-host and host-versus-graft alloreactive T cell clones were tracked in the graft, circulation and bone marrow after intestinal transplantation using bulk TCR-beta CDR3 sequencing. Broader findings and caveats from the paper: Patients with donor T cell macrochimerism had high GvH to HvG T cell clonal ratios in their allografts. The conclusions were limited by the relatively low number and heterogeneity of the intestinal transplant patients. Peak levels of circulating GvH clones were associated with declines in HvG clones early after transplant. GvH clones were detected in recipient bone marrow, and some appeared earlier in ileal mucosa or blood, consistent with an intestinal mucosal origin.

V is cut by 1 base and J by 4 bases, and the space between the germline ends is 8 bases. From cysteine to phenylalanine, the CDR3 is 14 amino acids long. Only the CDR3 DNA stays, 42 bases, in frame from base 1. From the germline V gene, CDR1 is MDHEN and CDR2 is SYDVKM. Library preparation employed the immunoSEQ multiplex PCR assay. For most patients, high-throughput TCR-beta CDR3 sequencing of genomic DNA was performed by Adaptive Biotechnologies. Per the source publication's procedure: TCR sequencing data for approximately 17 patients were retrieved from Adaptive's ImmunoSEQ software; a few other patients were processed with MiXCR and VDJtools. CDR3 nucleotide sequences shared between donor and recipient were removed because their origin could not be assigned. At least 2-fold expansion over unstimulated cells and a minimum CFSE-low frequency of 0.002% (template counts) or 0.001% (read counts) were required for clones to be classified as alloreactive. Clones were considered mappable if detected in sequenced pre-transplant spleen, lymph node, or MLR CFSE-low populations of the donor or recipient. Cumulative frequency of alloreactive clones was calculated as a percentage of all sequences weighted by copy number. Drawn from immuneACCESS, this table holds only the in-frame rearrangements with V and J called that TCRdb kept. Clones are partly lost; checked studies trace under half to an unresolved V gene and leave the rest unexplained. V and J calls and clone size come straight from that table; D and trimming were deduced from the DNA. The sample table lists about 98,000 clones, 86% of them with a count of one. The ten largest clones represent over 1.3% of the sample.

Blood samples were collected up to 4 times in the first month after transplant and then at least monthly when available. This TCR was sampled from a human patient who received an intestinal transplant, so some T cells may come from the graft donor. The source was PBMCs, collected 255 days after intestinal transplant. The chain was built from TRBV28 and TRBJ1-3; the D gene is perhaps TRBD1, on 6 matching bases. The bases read TGTGCCAGCAGTTTATCAGGGGACGGAAACACCATATATTTT. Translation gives CASSLSGDGNTIYF.